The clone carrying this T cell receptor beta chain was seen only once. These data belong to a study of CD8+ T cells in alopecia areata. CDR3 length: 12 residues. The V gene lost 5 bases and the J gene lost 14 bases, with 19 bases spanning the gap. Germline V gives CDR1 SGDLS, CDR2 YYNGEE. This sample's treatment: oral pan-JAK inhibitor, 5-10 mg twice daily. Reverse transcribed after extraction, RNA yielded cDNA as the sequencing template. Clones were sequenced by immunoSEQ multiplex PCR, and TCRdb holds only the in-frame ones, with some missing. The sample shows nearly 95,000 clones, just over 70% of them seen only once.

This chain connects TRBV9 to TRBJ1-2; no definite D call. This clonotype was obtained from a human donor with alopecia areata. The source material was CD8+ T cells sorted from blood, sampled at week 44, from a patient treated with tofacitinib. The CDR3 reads CASRPVGGGLTF. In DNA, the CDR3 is TGTGCCAGCAGACCCGTCGGAGGAGGCCTAACCTTC.